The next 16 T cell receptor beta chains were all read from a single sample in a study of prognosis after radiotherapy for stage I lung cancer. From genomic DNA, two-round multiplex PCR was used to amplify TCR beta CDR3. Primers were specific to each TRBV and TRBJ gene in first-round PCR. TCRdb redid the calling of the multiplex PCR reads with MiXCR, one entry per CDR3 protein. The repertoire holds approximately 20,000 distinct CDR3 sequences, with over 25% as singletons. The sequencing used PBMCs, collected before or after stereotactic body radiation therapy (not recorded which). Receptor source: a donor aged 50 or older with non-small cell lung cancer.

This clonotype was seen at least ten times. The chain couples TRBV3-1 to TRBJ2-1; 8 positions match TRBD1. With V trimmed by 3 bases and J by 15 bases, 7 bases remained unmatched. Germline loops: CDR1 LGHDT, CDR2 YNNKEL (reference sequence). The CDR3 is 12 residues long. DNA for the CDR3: TGTGCCAGCAGCCAGACGGACAGGGTGGTGTTCTTC. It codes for CASSQTDRVVFF.

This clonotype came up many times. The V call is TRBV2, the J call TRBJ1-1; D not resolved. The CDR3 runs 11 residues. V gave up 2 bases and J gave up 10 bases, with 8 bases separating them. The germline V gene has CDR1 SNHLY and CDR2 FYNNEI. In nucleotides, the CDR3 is TGTGCCAGCAGTGAAAGGGTAGCAGCTTTCTTT. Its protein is CASSERVAAFF.

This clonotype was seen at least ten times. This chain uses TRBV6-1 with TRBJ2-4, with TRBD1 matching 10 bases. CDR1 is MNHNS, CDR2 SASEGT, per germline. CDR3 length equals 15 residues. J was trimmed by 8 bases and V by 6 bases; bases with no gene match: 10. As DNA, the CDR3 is TGTGCCAGCAGCCCTACACCGACAGGGGGCCACATTCAGTACTTC. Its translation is CASSPTPTGGHIQYF.

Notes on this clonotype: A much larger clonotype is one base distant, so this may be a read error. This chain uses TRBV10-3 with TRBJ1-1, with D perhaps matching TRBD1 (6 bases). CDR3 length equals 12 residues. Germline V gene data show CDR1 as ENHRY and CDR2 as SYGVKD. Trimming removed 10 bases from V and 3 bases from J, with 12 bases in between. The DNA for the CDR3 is TGTGCCAATATAGGGGGGGACACTGAAGCTTTCTTT. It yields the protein CANIGGDTEAFF.

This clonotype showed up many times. Here the CDR3 reads CSVRDFAYEQYF. The DNA for the CDR3 is TGCAGTGTGAGGGACTTCGCCTACGAGCAGTACTTC. The chain employs TRBV20-1 and TRBJ2-7; maybe TRBD2 (6 bases). Looked up from germline, CDR1 is DFQATT and CDR2 is SNEGSKA (reference sequence). The CDR3 length is 12 residues. The ends were cut back, 7 bases at V and 2 bases at J, with 12 bases in the middle.

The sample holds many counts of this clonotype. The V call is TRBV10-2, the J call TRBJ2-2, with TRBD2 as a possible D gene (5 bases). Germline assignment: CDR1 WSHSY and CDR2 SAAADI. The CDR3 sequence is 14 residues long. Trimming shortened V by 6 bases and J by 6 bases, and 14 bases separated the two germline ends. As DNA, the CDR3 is TGCGCCAGCAGAGCGGAAGGGAATGCCGGGGAGCTGTTTTTT. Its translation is CASRAEGNAGELFF.

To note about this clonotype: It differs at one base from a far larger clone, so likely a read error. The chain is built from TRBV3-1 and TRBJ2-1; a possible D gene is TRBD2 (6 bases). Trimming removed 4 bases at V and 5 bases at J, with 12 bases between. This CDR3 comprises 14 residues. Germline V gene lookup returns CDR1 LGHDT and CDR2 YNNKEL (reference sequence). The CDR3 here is CASSRVPSDNEQFF. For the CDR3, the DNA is TGTGCCAGCAGCCGAGTGCCTAGCGACAATGAGCAGTTCTTC.

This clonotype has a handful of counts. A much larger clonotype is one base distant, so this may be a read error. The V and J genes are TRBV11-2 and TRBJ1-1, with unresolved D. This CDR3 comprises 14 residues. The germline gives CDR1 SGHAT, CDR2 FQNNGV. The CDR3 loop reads CANSLSRLNTEAFF. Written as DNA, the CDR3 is TGTGCCAACAGCTTAAGCCGCCTGAACACTGAAGCTTTCTTT.

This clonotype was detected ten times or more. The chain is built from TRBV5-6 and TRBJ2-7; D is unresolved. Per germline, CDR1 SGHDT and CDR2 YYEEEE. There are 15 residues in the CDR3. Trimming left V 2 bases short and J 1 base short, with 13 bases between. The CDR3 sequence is CASSFWVAQSYEQYF. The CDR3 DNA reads TGTGCCAGCAGCTTTTGGGTCGCGCAATCCTACGAGCAGTACTTC.

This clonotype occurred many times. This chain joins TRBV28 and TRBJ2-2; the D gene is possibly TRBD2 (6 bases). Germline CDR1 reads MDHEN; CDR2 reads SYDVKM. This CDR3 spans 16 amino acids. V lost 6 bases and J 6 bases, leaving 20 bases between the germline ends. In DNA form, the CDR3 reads TGTGCCAGCAGGGAGCCCGGGGGTGTGTTGGCCGGGGAGCTGTTTTTT. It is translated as CASREPGGVLAGELFF. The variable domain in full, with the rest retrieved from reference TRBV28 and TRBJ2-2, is DVKVTQSSRYLVKRTGEKVFLECVQDMDHENMFWYRQDPGLGLRLIYFSYDVKMKEKGDIPEGYSVSREKKERFSLILESASTNQTSMYLCASREPGGVLAGELFFGEGSRLTVL.

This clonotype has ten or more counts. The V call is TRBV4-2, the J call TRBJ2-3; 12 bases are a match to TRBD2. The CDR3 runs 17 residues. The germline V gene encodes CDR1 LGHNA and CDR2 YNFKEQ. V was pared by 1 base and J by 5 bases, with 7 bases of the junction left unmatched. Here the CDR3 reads CASSQGVLAGGQDTQYF. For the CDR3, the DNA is TGTGCCAGCAGCCAAGGGGTGCTAGCGGGAGGGCAAGATACGCAGTATTTT.

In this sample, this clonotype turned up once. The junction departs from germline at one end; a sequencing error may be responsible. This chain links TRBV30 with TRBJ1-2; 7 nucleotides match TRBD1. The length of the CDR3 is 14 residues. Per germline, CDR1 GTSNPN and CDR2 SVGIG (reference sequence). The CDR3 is CARSPGGTGDGYTF. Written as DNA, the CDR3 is TGTGCCCGGAGTCCAGGGGGAACAGGAGATGGCTACACCTTC.

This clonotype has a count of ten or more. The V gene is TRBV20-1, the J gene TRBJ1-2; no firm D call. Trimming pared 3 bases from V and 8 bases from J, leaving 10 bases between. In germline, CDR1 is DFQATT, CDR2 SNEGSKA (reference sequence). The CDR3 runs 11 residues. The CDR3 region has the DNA TGCAGTGCTAGCTCCGGTCGGGGCTACACCTTC. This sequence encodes CSASSGRGYTF.

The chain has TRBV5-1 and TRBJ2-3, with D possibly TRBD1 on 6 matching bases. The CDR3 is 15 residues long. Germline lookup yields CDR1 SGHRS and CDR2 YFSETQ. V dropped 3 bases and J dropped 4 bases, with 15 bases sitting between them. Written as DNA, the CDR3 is TGCGCCAGCAGCTCCAACGGGACATACTCAGATACGCAGTATTTT. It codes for CASSSNGTYSDTQYF.

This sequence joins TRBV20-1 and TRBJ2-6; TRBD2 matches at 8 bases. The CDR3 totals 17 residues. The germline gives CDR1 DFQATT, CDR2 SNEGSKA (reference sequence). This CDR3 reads CSAGAGGTLSGANVLTF. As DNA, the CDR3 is TGCAGCGCCGGGGCGGGGGGCACCCTCTCTGGGGCCAACGTCCTGACTTTC.

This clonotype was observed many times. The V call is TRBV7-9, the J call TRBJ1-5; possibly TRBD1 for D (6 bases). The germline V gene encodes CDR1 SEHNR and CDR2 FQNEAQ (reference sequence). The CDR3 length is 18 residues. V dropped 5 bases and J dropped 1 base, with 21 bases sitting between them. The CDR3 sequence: CASSHRAGDGKSNQPQHF. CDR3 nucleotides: TGTGCCAGCAGCCACAGGGCGGGGGATGGAAAAAGCAATCAGCCCCAGCATTTT.